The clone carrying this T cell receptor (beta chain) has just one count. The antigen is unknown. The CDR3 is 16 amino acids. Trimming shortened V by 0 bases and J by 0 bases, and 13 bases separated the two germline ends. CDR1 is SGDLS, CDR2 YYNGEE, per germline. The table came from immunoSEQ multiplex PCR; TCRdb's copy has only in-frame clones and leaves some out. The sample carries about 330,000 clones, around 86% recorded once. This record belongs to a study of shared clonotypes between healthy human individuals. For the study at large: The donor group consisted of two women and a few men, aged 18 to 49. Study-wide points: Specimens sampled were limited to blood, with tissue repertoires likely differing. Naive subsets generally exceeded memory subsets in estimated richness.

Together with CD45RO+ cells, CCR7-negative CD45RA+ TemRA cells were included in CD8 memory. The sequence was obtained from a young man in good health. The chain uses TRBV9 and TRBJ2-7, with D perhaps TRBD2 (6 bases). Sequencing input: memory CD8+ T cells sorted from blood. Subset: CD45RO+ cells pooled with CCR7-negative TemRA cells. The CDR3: CASSVGEAGGSYEQYF. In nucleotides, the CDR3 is TGTGCCAGCAGCGTAGGGGAGGCCGGGGGCTCCTACGAGCAGTACTTC.